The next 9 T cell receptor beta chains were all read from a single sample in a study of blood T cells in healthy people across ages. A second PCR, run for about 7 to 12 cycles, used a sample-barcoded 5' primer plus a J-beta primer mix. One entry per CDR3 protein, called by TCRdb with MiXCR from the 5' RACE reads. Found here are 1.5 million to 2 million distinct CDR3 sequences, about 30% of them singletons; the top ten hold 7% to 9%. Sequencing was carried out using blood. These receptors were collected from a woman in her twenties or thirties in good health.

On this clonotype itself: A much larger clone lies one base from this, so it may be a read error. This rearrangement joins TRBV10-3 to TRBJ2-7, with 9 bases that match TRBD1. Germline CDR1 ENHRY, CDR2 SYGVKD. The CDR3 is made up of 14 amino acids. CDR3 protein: CAINKGQGSYEEYF. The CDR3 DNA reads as TGTGCCATCAACAAGGGACAGGGTTCCTACGAGGAGTACTTC.

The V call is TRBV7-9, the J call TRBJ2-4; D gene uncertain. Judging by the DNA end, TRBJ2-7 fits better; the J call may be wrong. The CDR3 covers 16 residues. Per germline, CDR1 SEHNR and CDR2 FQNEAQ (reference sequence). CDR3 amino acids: CASSLPMGRRLGEQYF. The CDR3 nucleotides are TGTGCCAGCAGCCTTCCCATGGGCAGACGGTTGGGCGAGCAGTACTTC.

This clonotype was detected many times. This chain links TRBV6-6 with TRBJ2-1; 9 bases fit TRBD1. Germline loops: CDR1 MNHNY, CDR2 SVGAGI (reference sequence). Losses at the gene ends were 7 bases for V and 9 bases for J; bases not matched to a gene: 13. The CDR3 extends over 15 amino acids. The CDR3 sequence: CASTPRDRVISEQFF. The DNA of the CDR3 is TGTGCCAGCACTCCTCGGGACAGGGTAATAAGTGAGCAGTTCTTC.

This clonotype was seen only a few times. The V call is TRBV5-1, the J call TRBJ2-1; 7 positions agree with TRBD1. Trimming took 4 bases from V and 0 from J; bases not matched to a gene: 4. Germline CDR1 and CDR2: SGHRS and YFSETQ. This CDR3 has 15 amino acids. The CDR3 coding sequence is TGCGCCAGCAGCCGGGGACAGCGCTCCTACAATGAGCAGTTCTTC. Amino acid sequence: CASSRGQRSYNEQFF.

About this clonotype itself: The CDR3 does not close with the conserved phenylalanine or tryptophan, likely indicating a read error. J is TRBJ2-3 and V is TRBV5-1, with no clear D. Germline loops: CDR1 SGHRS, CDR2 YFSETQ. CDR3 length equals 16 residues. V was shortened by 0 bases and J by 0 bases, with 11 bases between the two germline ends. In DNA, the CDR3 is TGCGCCAGCAGCTTGGGGCCAGTAGAGAGCACAGATACGCAGTATGTT. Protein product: CASSLGPVESTDTQYV.

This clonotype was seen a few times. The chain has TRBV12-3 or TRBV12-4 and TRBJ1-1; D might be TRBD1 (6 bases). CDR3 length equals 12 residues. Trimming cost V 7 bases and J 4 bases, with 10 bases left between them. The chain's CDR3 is CASIWTVTEAFF. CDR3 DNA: TGTGCCAGCATTTGGACAGTCACTGAAGCTTTCTTT.

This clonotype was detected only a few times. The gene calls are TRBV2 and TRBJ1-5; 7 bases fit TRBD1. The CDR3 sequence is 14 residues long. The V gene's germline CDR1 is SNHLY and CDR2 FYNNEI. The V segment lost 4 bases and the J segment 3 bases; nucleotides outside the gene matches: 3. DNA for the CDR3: TGTGCCAGCAGTGTCGACAGGGACAATCAGCCCCAGCATTTT. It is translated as CASSVDRDNQPQHF.

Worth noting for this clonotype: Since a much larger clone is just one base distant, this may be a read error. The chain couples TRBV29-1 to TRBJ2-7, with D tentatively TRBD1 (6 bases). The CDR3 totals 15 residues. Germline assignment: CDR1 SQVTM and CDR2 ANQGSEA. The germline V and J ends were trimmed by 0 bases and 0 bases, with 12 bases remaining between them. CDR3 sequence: CSVEDRGGPSYEQYF. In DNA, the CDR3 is TGCAGCGTTGAAGATCGTGGGGGCCCCTCCTACGAGCAGTACTTC.

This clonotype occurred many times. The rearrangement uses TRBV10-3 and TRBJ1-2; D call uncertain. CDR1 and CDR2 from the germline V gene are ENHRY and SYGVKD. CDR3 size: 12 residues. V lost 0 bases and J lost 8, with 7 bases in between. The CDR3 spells CAISESTGGYTF. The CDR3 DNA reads TGTGCCATCAGTGAGTCAACGGGGGGCTACACCTTC.